This TCR beta chain comes out of a study of CD8 T cells in Susac syndrome. Study-wide results and limits: Susac CD8+ cells expanded clonally the most in TEMRA cells and in active patients.

Reverse transcription of roughly 0.45 to 1 ug RNA used random hexamers. The immunoSEQ assay covered 54 Vbeta and 13 Jbeta segments for CDR3. TCRdb called the immunoSEQ multiplex PCR reads again in MiXCR, with one record for every CDR3 protein. The sample includes 80,000 or so distinct CDR3 sequences, approximately 96% of them seen just once. Sequencing of TCR beta was carried out in blood CD8+ and CD4+ T cells. In the case of this clonotype: The antigen remains undetermined.

Trimming stripped 10 bases from V and 5 bases from J, with 11 bases between. This CDR3 contains 12 residues. The receptor was isolated from a human donor with Susac syndrome. The rearrangement uses TRBV12-3 or TRBV12-4 and TRBJ2-2, with D unresolved. The specimen was CD8+ T cells from PBMCs. The CDR3 sequence is CATSFGTGELFF. For the CDR3, the DNA is TGTGCCACTTCTTTCGGGACCGGGGAGCTGTTTTTT.